The following is a T cell receptor (beta chain) sequence with its context. The antigen remains unidentified. This CDR3 contains 14 residues. Per germline, CDR1 MGHRA and CDR2 YSYEKL. V shed 2 bases and J shed 8 bases, with 14 bases lying between them. cDNA libraries for TCR alpha and TCR beta, carrying sample barcodes and UMIs, came from 5'RACE with constant-segment primers. TCRdb re-analysed the 5' RACE reads in MiXCR, keeping a single row per CDR3 protein. The sample lists some 160,000 distinct CDR3 sequences, approximately 13% occurring once. These data are taken from a study of T-cell memory formation after mild COVID-19. Study findings and constraints: Most CD4+ clones that shrank were in CM and EM, while CD8+ ones turned up in EMRA. From day 15 to 85, contracting clones were balanced between CD4 and CD8, whereas later expanders leaned toward CD4+.

The TCR sequence derives from a man aged 18 to 30 who had mild COVID-19 (a few samples of this study predate the infection). Cell type and time point are not known. The source material was PBMCs or a T cell subset sorted from them (not recorded which). The chain uses TRBV4-1 and TRBJ2-3; D unclear. The CDR3 DNA reads as TGCGCCAGCAGCCAACGGCTCTTAGAGCGTACGCAGTATTTT. It specifies CASSQRLLERTQYF.